The entry that follows covers one T cell receptor (beta chain) sequence. The sample holds a few counts of this clonotype. Its antigen is not yet known. Per-base qualities were not stored, and no clone one base away is much larger. Libraries came from PCR. TCRdb shows the sequencer as Illumina HiSeq 2500. Molecular barcoding was employed in the preparation of TCR libraries, with unique molecular identifiers being used to normalize TCRbeta repertoire quantification. Through fastp at Q25 and MiXCR, TCRdb rebuilt clones from the public reads, retaining in-frame beta chains. CDR3 protein sequences are deduplicated, and each keeps its most common genes and DNA. Recorded for this sample are 400,000 to 550,000 distinct CDR3 sequences; roughly a tenth of them occurred a single time. The ten largest clones represent 2% of the sample. The CDR3 starts with the cysteine, ends with the phenylalanine, and has 15 residues. The kept DNA is CDR3 alone, 45 bases in frame from the first base. The germline V gene (reference sequence) specifies SEHNR as CDR1 and FQNEAQ as CDR2. The junction carries 15 bases between V and J, which are trimmed by 5 bases and 2 bases respectively.

The entry originates in a study of T-cell reconstitution after alpha-beta-depleted transplantation in children listed by TCRdb under 2016. In terms of the full investigation: T-cell immune reconstitution after TCRalphabeta/CD19-depleted allogeneic hematopoietic cell transplantation in children was quantitatively tracked in the study by means of TCR repertoire profiling. Overall study results and their limits: The frequencies of hyperexpanded clones fell over the following months, and after one year, T-cell counts and TCRbeta diversity were mostly attributed to newly produced T cells. In some patients, high TCRbeta diversity at day 60 was attributed to recipient T cells and intrathymic progenitors that had survived conditioning. Apparently early alphabetaT-cell count recovery about two months after transplant reportedly relied on only several hundred rapidly expanded clones derived from non-depleted graft cells.

This specimen's treatment or condition label, interpreted: allogeneic hematopoietic cell transplantation with graft depleted of TCRalphabeta T cells and CD19 B cells. The children who served as transplant recipients had been given grafts of TCRalphabeta/CD19-depleted allogeneic hematopoietic cells. This TCR derives from a child younger than 10 with inherited bone marrow failure, due to receive a stem cell transplant. The chain couples TRBV7-9 to TRBJ2-5; no D gene is confidently identified. Sequencing was performed on PBMCs, taken before TCRalphabeta/CD19-depleted stem cell transplant. For the CDR3, the sequence is CASSAADNGQETQYF. The bases are TGTGCCAGCAGCGCCGCCGATAATGGACAAGAGACCCAGTACTTC.